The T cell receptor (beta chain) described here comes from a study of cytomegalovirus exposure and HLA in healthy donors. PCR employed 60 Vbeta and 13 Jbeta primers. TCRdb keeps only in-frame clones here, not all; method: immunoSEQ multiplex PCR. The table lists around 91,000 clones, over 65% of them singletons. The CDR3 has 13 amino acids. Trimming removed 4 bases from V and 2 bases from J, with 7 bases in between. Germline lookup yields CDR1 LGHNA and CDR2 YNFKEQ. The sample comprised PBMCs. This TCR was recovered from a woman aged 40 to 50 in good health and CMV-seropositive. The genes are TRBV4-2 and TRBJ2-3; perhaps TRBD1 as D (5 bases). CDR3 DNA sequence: TGTGCCAGCAGCCTGACAGCCACAGATACGCAGTATTTT. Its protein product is CASSLTATDTQYF.